This T cell receptor (beta chain) was retrieved from a study of blood T cell repertoires in COVID-19. Study-wide context: Sources were T cells, B-cell-depleted T cells, or PBMCs; the material itself was cDNA or gDNA.

Sequencing used immunoSEQ multiplex PCR; TCRdb keeps in-frame clones, though not all of them. The sample lists more than 110,000 clones; nearly 80% were seen once. In assigning cohorts, the study relied on participant-reported clinical history. The germline V gene encodes CDR1 SGDLS and CDR2 YYNGEE. V dropped 7 bases and J dropped 5 bases, with 13 bases sitting between them. The CDR3 loop spans 14 amino acids. The clonotype comes from a woman aged 45-60 years who had recovered from COVID-19. The specimen was PBMCs or T cells enriched from blood (not recorded which). This rearrangement joins TRBV9 to TRBJ1-6; tentative D call: TRBD1 (6 bases). CDR3 sequence (DNA): TGTGCCAGCGGTGAGGGACACAATAATTCACCCCTCCACTTT. As protein: CASGEGHNNSPLHF.